This TCR beta chain was sequenced in a study of beta chain features in type 1 diabetes. CD45RO/CCR7/CD25/CD127/CD95/CD27 sorting isolated CD4+ naive, central memory, regulatory and stem cell-like memory cells. As to this clone: Its antigen is as yet unknown.

Points from the study as a whole: A possible short-template PCR bias applies equally to patients and controls. The study found moderately but significantly shorter TCRB CDR3s in all four CD4+ subsets of Type 1 diabetes patients.

V gave up 7 bases and J gave up 8 bases, with 14 bases separating them. Germline V CDR1 and CDR2: MDHEN, SYDVKM. The CDR3 loop spans 13 amino acids. Expressed TCRB transcripts were sequenced because the entire RNA isolate underwent reverse transcription. TCRdb keeps only in-frame clones here, not all; method: immunoSEQ multiplex PCR. The sample carries some 640,000 clones, more than 13% recorded once. The receptor's source is a young man with type 1 diabetes. The chain joins TRBV28 to TRBJ1-4, with D hard to call. The sequenced sample was naive CD4+ T cells from blood. The CDR3 nucleotides read TGTGCCAGCACGCCCTCTACTTGGGAAAAACTGTTTTTT. Translation: CASTPSTWEKLFF.